This T cell receptor beta chain was sequenced in a study of blood T cell repertoires in COVID-19. Across the study: Sample material is recorded as cDNA or gDNA derived from T cells, B-cell-depleted T cells, or PBMCs.

This CDR3 has 17 residues. Germline CDR1 and CDR2: KGHDR and SFDVKD. The V and J ends lost 5 bases and 5 bases respectively, with 20 bases between them. As processed by the authors: Quantification of nucleated cells was approximated via reference gene primer amplification. Clones were sequenced by immunoSEQ multiplex PCR, and TCRdb holds only the in-frame ones, with some missing. D and trimming were read from the DNA, whereas the V and J calls and clone size are those reported in that table. The sample has more than 95,000 clones; about 90% are singletons. The rearrangement uses TRBV24-1 and TRBJ2-2; tentative D call: TRBD1 (5 bases). The receptor's source is a human donor in a cohort sampled during active COVID-19. Sequencing was performed on peripheral blood. In DNA form, the CDR3 reads TGTGCCACCAGTGCCCCATTGACAGACCCGAGGACCGGGGAGCTGTTTTTT. Translation: CATSAPLTDPRTGELFF.